These 13 T cell receptor beta chains came from one sample sequenced in a study of blood T cell repertoires in COVID-19. Generated by immunoSEQ multiplex PCR, the TCRdb table keeps only in-frame clones and is missing some. The sample has over 300,000 clones, roughly 89% seen once. The sample was peripheral blood. These receptors came from a man between 18 and 35 years old with active or convalescent COVID-19.

This clone was counted a few times. The chain employs TRBV7-2 and TRBJ2-7; D not resolved. Deletions cut 2 bases from V and 2 bases from J, with 10 bases between. The CDR3 spans 14 residues. The germline V gene encodes CDR1 SGHTA and CDR2 FQGNSA. CDR3 in DNA: TGTGCCAGCAGCTTATTTCCCCAAACCTACGAGCAGTACTTC. Translated, it gives CASSLFPQTYEQYF.

V and J are TRBV6-6 and TRBJ2-1; TRBD2 matches at 7 bases. The CDR3 runs to 15 residues. The germline V gene encodes CDR1 MNHNY and CDR2 SVGAGI (reference sequence). V lost 7 bases and J lost 4; bases outside the gene matches: 10. The CDR3 here is CASIPGRGFYNEQFF. In DNA, the CDR3 is TGTGCCAGCATCCCAGGGAGGGGATTTTACAATGAGCAGTTCTTC.

The chain carries TRBV12-3 or TRBV12-4 and TRBJ1-1; no firm D call. The CDR3 spans 12 residues. V was shortened by 6 bases and J by 7 bases, with 12 bases between the two germline ends. This CDR3 is CASSKRGIEAFF. Here the CDR3 DNA reads TGTGCCAGCAGCAAGCGGGGTATTGAAGCTTTCTTT.

The J gene is TRBJ1-3, the V gene TRBV14; D might be TRBD1 (5 bases). In germline, CDR1 is SGHDN, CDR2 FVKESK. The CDR3 loop spans 15 amino acids. Between the trimmed V and J ends, which lost 4 bases and 12 bases, there was a span of 22 bases. In DNA form, the CDR3 reads TGTGCCAGCAGCCCCTGGTCCCAAAGGGGTTGGCGCATATATTTT. Protein product: CASSPWSQRGWRIYF.

The chain carries TRBV13 and TRBJ2-1; TRBD1 might be the D (6 bases). The CDR3 has 11 amino acids. The V and J ends lost 6 bases and 6 bases respectively, with 6 bases between them. CDR1 and CDR2 (germline): PRHDT, FYEKMQ (reference sequence). The CDR3 DNA is TGTGCCAGCAGACAGGGCAATGAGCAGTTCTTC. Protein sequence: CASRQGNEQFF.

The chain carries TRBV9 and TRBJ2-5; TRBD2 agrees at 13 bases. After removal of 4 bases from V and 4 bases from J, the junction contained 13 bases not matched to a gene. Germline lookup yields CDR1 SGDLS and CDR2 YYNGEE. The CDR3 spans 18 residues. In nucleotides, the CDR3 is TGTGCCAGCAGCAGAACCGGGACTAGCGGGATGGTGTTAGAGACCCAGTACTTC. The encoded protein is CASSRTGTSGMVLETQYF.

The chain is built from TRBV24-1 and TRBJ1-5, with TRBD1 matching over 8 bases. Germline CDR1 and CDR2: KGHDR and SFDVKD. V shed 2 bases, J shed 0 bases, and the junction held 5 bases outside the gene matches. CDR3 length equals 17 residues. The CDR3 bases are TGTGCCACCAGTGATTCGGGACAGGCCTATAGCAATCAGCCCCAGCATTTT. It encodes CATSDSGQAYSNQPQHF.

J is TRBJ1-2 and V is TRBV29-1; no firm D call. With 2 bases removed from V and 3 bases from J, the gap between germline ends came to 7 bases. The germline V gene encodes CDR1 SQVTM and CDR2 ANQGSEA. This CDR3 has 12 residues. The CDR3 protein is CSVERQDYGYTF. The CDR3 bases are TGCAGCGTTGAAAGGCAGGACTATGGCTACACCTTC.

This chain's CDR3 is CASSAHLEFSSEKLFF. In DNA form, the CDR3 reads TGTGCCAGCAGCGCGCATCTAGAGTTTTCTTCTGAAAAACTGTTTTTT. This chain joins TRBV3-1 (or the pseudogene TRBV3-2) and TRBJ1-4, with D uncertain. Per the germline V gene, CDR1 is LGHDT and CDR2 is YNNKEL (reference sequence). Trimming took off 5 bases at V and 7 bases at J, with 20 bases between the two ends. The CDR3 contains 16 residues.

This clone showed up just a few times. The V call is TRBV2, the J call TRBJ1-2; weak D call: TRBD1 (5 bases). In germline, CDR1 is SNHLY, CDR2 FYNNEI. V lost 1 base to trimming and J lost 4 bases, with 10 bases between them. This CDR3 is built from 14 residues. The DNA of the CDR3 is TGTGCCAGCAGTGAAGATTGGGGCGGCTATGGCTACACCTTC. The encoded protein is CASSEDWGGYGYTF.

This chain joins TRBV11-3 and TRBJ2-7; the D gene is possibly TRBD2 (6 bases). Germline V gene sequence: CDR1 SGHNT, CDR2 YENEEA. Trimming removed 0 bases from V and 7 bases from J, with 13 bases in between. This CDR3 region has 14 residues. CDR3 sequence: CASSLDGSSGEQYF. DNA for the CDR3: TGTGCCAGCAGCTTAGACGGGAGCTCCGGGGAGCAGTACTTC.

The chain couples TRBV6-5 to TRBJ2-5; TRBD2 aligns across 8 bases. The CDR3 spans 15 residues. V trimming: 4 bases; J trimming: 2 bases; junction bases outside the gene matches: 6. The germline V gene encodes CDR1 MNHEY and CDR2 SVGAGI. CDR3 coding DNA: TGTGCCAGCAGTTCACTAGCGGATCCTCAAGAGACCCAGTACTTC. Amino acids: CASSSLADPQETQYF.

The chain combines TRBV6-5 with TRBJ1-3; D is perhaps TRBD1 (6 bases). Germline V gene data show CDR1 as MNHEY and CDR2 as SVGAGI. The CDR3 has 14 amino acids. V shed 6 bases and J shed 0 bases, with 9 bases lying between them. The CDR3 here is CASSRQVSGNTIYF. CDR3 bases: TGTGCCAGCAGCCGACAGGTCTCTGGAAACACCATATATTTT.